This entry lists 27 T cell receptor beta chains sequenced from one sample in a study of blood T cell repertoires in COVID-19. Clones were read by immunoSEQ multiplex PCR, and TCRdb kept only the in-frame ones, dropping some. The sample consists of roughly 140,000 clones, roughly 84% of them appearing once. What was sequenced was peripheral blood. The receptors were gathered from a man aged 65-85 years with acute or convalescent COVID-19.

The chain couples TRBV27 to TRBJ1-1; D perhaps matches TRBD1 (5 bases). Trimming removed 6 bases from V and 2 bases from J, with 10 bases in between. Germline V lookup: CDR1 MNHEY, CDR2 SMNVEV (reference sequence). The CDR3 runs to 13 residues. The CDR3 sequence is CASRWQGNTEAFF. The DNA of the CDR3 is TGTGCCAGCAGATGGCAGGGAAACACTGAAGCTTTCTTT.

This clone was seen a handful of times. The chain uses TRBV7-9 and TRBJ2-3; TRBD2 aligns across 15 bases. The CDR3 has 17 amino acids. Germline CDR1 and CDR2: SEHNR and FQNEAQ (reference sequence). V lost 5 bases to trimming and J lost 5 bases; unmatched junction nucleotides: 8. CDR3 amino acids: CASSVSPGLAGGDTQYF. CDR3 nucleotides: TGTGCCAGCAGCGTCTCACCGGGACTAGCGGGAGGAGATACGCAGTATTTT.

This clone has a handful of counts. The genes are TRBV29-1 and TRBJ1-4; 11 bases fit TRBD1. The CDR3 spans 13 residues. V gave up 7 bases and J gave up 8 bases; unmatched junction bases: 6. Germline CDR1 is SQVTM and CDR2 is ANQGSEA. CDR3 residues: CSASGTGGEKLFF. As DNA, the CDR3 is TGCAGCGCGTCCGGGACAGGGGGAGAAAAACTGTTTTTT.

J is TRBJ2-4 and V is TRBV21-1; no check of the table's D call, TRBD1, against the DNA was made. TRBV21-1 is designated a pseudogene. The CDR3 has 16 residues. CDR3 region: CASIQQGFWAKNIQYF. Written as DNA, the CDR3 is TGTGCCAGCATCCAACAGGGGTTTTGGGCCAAAAACATTCAGTACTTC.

There are a few counts of this clone. V gene TRBV7-6 combines with J gene TRBJ1-5; D is unresolved. The CDR3 loop spans 15 amino acids. V was cut by 0 bases and J by 3 bases, with 9 bases left in between. Germline loops: CDR1 SGHVS, CDR2 FNYEAQ. The CDR3 loop is CASSLASGLNQPQHF. The CDR3 DNA reads TGTGCCAGCAGCTTAGCGAGCGGACTCAATCAGCCCCAGCATTTT.

J is TRBJ1-6 and V is TRBV9; TRBD1 matches 7 bases. CDR3 size: 15 residues. CDR1 is SGDLS and CDR2 is YYNGEE in the germline V gene. The J segment lost 5 bases and the V segment lost 2 bases, leaving 4 bases of the junction unmatched. Here the CDR3 reads CASSVEGQNNSPLHF. The CDR3 bases are TGTGCCAGCAGCGTTGAGGGACAGAATAATTCACCCCTCCACTTT.

V is TRBV5-1 and J is TRBJ2-1; a possible D gene is TRBD2 (5 bases). Trimming removed 3 bases from V and 2 bases from J, with 12 bases in between. Germline loops: CDR1 SGHRS, CDR2 YFSETQ. The CDR3 spans 15 residues. The CDR3 DNA is TGCGCCAGCAGCTGGACTTCCCCAACCTACAATGAGCAGTTCTTC. It specifies CASSWTSPTYNEQFF.

The chain couples TRBV5-5 to TRBJ1-1; D call uncertain. Germline V gene lookup returns CDR1 SGHKS and CDR2 YYEKEE (reference sequence). The CDR3 runs 13 residues. V lost 5 bases and J lost 0, with 8 bases in between. This CDR3 is CASSLTVNTEAFF. CDR3 nucleotides: TGTGCCAGCAGTTTGACGGTGAACACTGAAGCTTTCTTT. The full variable domain, with the rest looked up from reference TRBV5-5 and TRBJ1-1, is DAGVTQSPTHLIKTRGQQVTLRCSPISGHKSVSWYQQVLGQGPQFIFQYYEKEERGRGNFPDRFSARQFPNYSSELNVNALLLGDSALYLCASSLTVNTEAFFGQGTRLTVV.

The gene calls are TRBV28 and TRBJ2-3; TRBD1 aligns across 8 bases. Per the germline V gene, CDR1 is MDHEN and CDR2 is SYDVKM. CDR3 length equals 15 residues. Germline trimming cut 5 bases from V and 0 bases from J; bases unmatched to any gene: 4. This CDR3 is CASSSRQGSTDTQYF. The CDR3 bases are TGTGCCAGCAGTAGCCGACAGGGGAGCACAGATACGCAGTATTTT.

This sequence joins TRBV7-3 and TRBJ2-1, with D possibly being TRBD2 (6 bases). Germline CDR1 reads SGHTA; CDR2 reads FQGTGA. Trimming cost V 5 bases and J 3 bases, with 8 bases left between them. The CDR3 consists of 13 residues. This chain's CDR3 is CASSPGSYNEQFF. CDR3 sequence (DNA): TGTGCCAGCAGCCCCGGGAGCTACAATGAGCAGTTCTTC.

V and J are TRBV3-1 (or the pseudogene TRBV3-2) and TRBJ2-3; 7 bases are shared with TRBD2. The CDR3 has 12 amino acids. Germline V gene data show CDR1 as LGHDT and CDR2 as YNNKEL (reference sequence). The J segment lost 1 base and the V segment lost 8 bases, leaving 0 bases of the junction unmatched. The CDR3 reads CASGLGTDTQYF. CDR3 DNA: TGTGCCAGCGGACTAGGCACAGATACGCAGTATTTT.

V gene TRBV28 combines with J gene TRBJ2-1, with D possibly TRBD1 on 5 matching bases. This CDR3 spans 13 amino acids. V was cut by 6 bases and J by 12 bases, with 18 bases left in between. The germline V gene encodes CDR1 MDHEN and CDR2 SYDVKM. The chain's CDR3 is CASSSGQGPLQFF. The CDR3 DNA reads as TGTGCCAGCAGCTCAGGACAAGGCCCTTTGCAGTTCTTC.

CDR3 loop: CASTSQGSTSYEQYF. The CDR3 DNA reads as TGTGCCAGCACCTCACAGGGGTCTACCTCCTACGAGCAGTACTTC. The genes are TRBV27 and TRBJ2-7; TRBD1 matches at 7 bases. Germline CDR1 and CDR2: MNHEY and SMNVEV (reference sequence). This CDR3 comprises 15 residues. V shed 7 bases and J 0 bases; nucleotides not matched to a gene: 9.

In its sample, this clone was seen a few times. The chain couples TRBV21-1 to TRBJ1-1; TRBD1 reflects the table's D call only, with no check against the DNA. TRBV21-1 is a known pseudogene. The length of the CDR3 is 19 residues. This CDR3 is CASSSYDGTGAYMNTEAFF. The CDR3 nucleotides are TGTGCCAGCAGCAGCTACGATGGGACAGGGGCCTATATGAACACTGAAGCTTTCTTT.

This clone has just a few counts. The rearrangement joins TRBV4-1 to TRBJ2-7; 7 bases map to TRBD1. The CDR3 sequence is 15 residues long. V trimming: 1 base; J trimming: 3 bases; junction bases outside the gene matches: 6. The V gene's germline CDR1 is MGHRA and CDR2 YSYEKL. The CDR3: CASSQGTGSYYEQYF. CDR3 coding DNA: TGCGCCAGCAGCCAAGGGACAGGATCTTACTACGAGCAGTACTTC.

This sequence joins TRBV27 and TRBJ1-6; possible D gene TRBD1, 6 bases. CDR1 MNHEY and CDR2 SMNVEV come from the germline V gene (reference sequence). There are 14 residues in the CDR3. Trimming shortened V by 6 bases and J by 9 bases, and 15 bases separated the two germline ends. The CDR3 is CASSPLQGLSPLHF. The CDR3 DNA reads as TGTGCCAGCAGCCCTTTACAGGGTCTTTCACCCCTCCACTTT.

V gene TRBV5-1 combines with J gene TRBJ1-4; D is ambiguous. Per germline, CDR1 SGHRS and CDR2 YFSETQ. V lost 4 bases, J lost 7 bases, and 17 bases lay in between. This CDR3 contains 15 residues. In nucleotides, the CDR3 is TGCGCCAGCAGCGGAGACGAGGATGCGGGTGAAAAACTGTTTTTT. It codes for CASSGDEDAGEKLFF.

About this clone itself: Additional DNA sequences in this sample encode the identical CDR3. The rearrangement uses TRBV5-1 and TRBJ2-7, with 7 bases identical to TRBD2. J gave up 2 bases and V 2 bases, and 4 bases lay outside the gene matches. CDR1 SGHRS and CDR2 YFSETQ come from the germline V gene. The CDR3 runs 14 residues. CDR3 coding DNA: TGCGCCAGCAGCTTTCTCGGGGGGACCTACGAGCAGTACTTC. This encodes CASSFLGGTYEQYF. The whole variable domain, filled in from reference TRBV5-1 and TRBJ2-7, reads KAGVTQTPRYLIKTRGQQVTLSCSPISGHRSVSWYQQTPGQGLQFLFEYFSETQRNKGNFPGRFSGRQFSNSRSEMNVSTLELGDSALYLCASSFLGGTYEQYFGPGTRLTVT.

This rearrangement joins TRBV27 to TRBJ1-1; 7 bases line up with TRBD1. Germline CDR1 MNHEY, CDR2 SMNVEV (reference sequence). V lost 3 bases to trimming and J lost 4 bases; unmatched junction nucleotides: 11. The CDR3 consists of 16 residues. CDR3 DNA sequence: TGTGCCAGCAGTTTCGACAGGGTCCGAAGGGGCACTGAAGCTTTCTTT. It translates to CASSFDRVRRGTEAFF.

The chain combines TRBV7-2 with TRBJ2-1; D perhaps matches TRBD2 (5 bases). V lost 3 bases and J 8 bases, leaving 11 bases between the germline ends. This CDR3 is 13 amino acids long. Per the germline V gene, CDR1 is SGHTA and CDR2 is FQGNSA. This CDR3 is CASSFGLGDEQFF. CDR3 DNA: TGTGCCAGCAGCTTCGGACTGGGCGATGAGCAGTTCTTC.

The chain employs TRBV19 and TRBJ2-5, with 8 bases fitting TRBD2. The CDR3 runs 14 residues. Germline values: CDR1 LNHDA, CDR2 SQIVND (reference sequence). V lost 5 bases and J lost 4; bases outside the gene matches: 6. CDR3 amino acids: CASSLASGLETQYF. The CDR3 DNA follows: TGTGCCAGTAGTTTGGCTAGCGGGTTAGAGACCCAGTACTTC.

The chain employs TRBV7-9 and TRBJ1-2; 10 nucleotides agree with TRBD1. Germline V gives CDR1 SEHNR, CDR2 FQNEAQ (reference sequence). This CDR3 has 18 residues. The V gene end was trimmed by 5 bases and the J gene end by 1 base; junction bases not matched to a gene: 13. CDR3: CASSSHGQGGWGNYGYTF. In nucleotides, the CDR3 is TGTGCCAGCAGCAGTCACGGACAGGGGGGATGGGGTAACTATGGCTACACCTTC.

CDR3 nucleotide sequence: TGTGCCAGCAGCGTAGGGGCAGAGTCGTTGGATACGCAGTATTTT. As protein: CASSVGAESLDTQYF. The chain uses TRBV9 and TRBJ2-3; D is unresolved. This CDR3 is 15 amino acids long. V was shortened by 0 bases and J by 6 bases, with 14 bases between the two germline ends. Germline values: CDR1 SGDLS, CDR2 YYNGEE.

The chain links TRBV19 to TRBJ2-2; possible D gene TRBD1, 6 bases. Germline V gives CDR1 LNHDA, CDR2 SQIVND (reference sequence). V lost 5 bases and J lost 7, with 14 bases in between. The length of the CDR3 is 14 residues. The DNA for the CDR3 is TGTGCCAGTAGTGAGCAGGGGCTGGGCGGGGAGCTGTTTTTT. It is translated as CASSEQGLGGELFF.

As DNA, the CDR3 is TGTGCCAGCAGCGTTCAGGCGTCGGATACGCAGTATTTT. It translates to CASSVQASDTQYF. The chain has TRBV9 and TRBJ2-3; D is uncertain. The V end lost 2 bases, the J end lost 6 bases, and 10 bases lay between the germline ends. CDR1 SGDLS and CDR2 YYNGEE come from the germline V gene. The CDR3 totals 13 residues.

The gene calls are TRBV12-3 or TRBV12-4 and TRBJ2-1; D ambiguous. The germline V and J ends were trimmed by 5 bases and 4 bases, with 9 bases remaining between them. The CDR3 has 13 amino acids. DNA for the CDR3: TGTGCCAGCAGTACGGGTGCATACAATGAGCAGTTCTTC. Translation: CASSTGAYNEQFF.

The chain links TRBV7-8 to TRBJ1-3, with 7 bases lining up with TRBD1. Looked up from germline, CDR1 is SGHVS and CDR2 is FQNEAQ. This CDR3 contains 15 residues. Trimming at V came to 5 bases and at J to 2 bases, leaving 6 bases not matched to a gene. This CDR3 reads CASSTRQGPGNTIYF. Written as DNA, the CDR3 is TGTGCCAGCAGCACCCGACAGGGTCCTGGAAACACCATATATTTT.